This TCR beta chain derives from a study of cytomegalovirus exposure and HLA in healthy donors. Study-level background: Researchers found that under 90% of 398 genotyped donors fell within the Caucasian-associated ancestry cluster. Study findings and constraints: In presence/absence analyses, roughly uniform sequencing depth across donors was assumed. Associated with cytomegalovirus, according to the listing, were about 160 TCR beta chains.

The PCR used 60 Vbeta and 13 Jbeta primers. The assay was immunoSEQ multiplex PCR, and TCRdb's table has in-frame clones only and misses some. The data contain about 140,000 clones, around 82% of them singletons. Per the germline V gene, CDR1 is SQVTM and CDR2 is ANQGSEA. V trimming: 7 bases; J trimming: 8 bases; junction bases outside the gene matches: 15. The CDR3 covers 15 residues. About this clone itself: Its antigen is unidentified.

The chain carries TRBV29-1 and TRBJ1-2; 11 bases are shared with TRBD1. Sequenced: PBMCs. This TCR was recovered from a woman under 30 in good health and CMV-seropositive. CDR3 sequence (DNA): TGCAGCGGCCTCTTCTACCGGGACAGGGGGGACGGCTACACCTTC. Translated, it gives CSGLFYRDRGDGYTF.